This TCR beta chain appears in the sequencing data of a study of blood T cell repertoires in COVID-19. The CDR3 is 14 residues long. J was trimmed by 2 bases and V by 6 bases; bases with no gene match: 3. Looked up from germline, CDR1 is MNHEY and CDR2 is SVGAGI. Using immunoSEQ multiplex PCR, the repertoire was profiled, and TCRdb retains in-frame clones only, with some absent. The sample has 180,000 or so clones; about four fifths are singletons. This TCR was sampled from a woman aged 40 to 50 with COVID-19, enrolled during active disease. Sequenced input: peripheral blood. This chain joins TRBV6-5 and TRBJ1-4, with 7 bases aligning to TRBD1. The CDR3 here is CASRKTGTNEKLFF. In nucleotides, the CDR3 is TGTGCCAGCAGGAAGACAGGGACTAATGAAAAACTGTTTTTT.